This T cell receptor (beta chain) is drawn from a study of cytomegalovirus exposure and HLA in healthy donors. General observations from the study: Donors belonging to an Asian-associated ancestry cluster reportedly showed fewer N-insertions in productive TCRs than the approximately 700-donor mean, according to what a later analysis found.

This clone was picked up one time. Its antigen is not identified. The PCR had 60 Vbeta and 13 Jbeta primers. Clones were sequenced by immunoSEQ multiplex PCR, and TCRdb holds only the in-frame ones, with some missing. Among around 200,000 clones listed, roughly three quarters were seen once. This CDR3 has 14 residues. Germline loops: CDR1 SGHTA, CDR2 FQGNSA. The chain combines TRBV7-2 with TRBJ2-5; D not resolved. The DNA end favors TRBJ2-7, so the J call may be wrong. The receptor was isolated from a man aged 45 to 65 in good health and CMV-seronegative. Input material: PBMCs. The chain's CDR3 is CASSLDSSSYEQYF. The DNA for the CDR3 is TGTGCCAGCAGCCTAGACTCGTCCTCCTACGAGCAGTACTTC.